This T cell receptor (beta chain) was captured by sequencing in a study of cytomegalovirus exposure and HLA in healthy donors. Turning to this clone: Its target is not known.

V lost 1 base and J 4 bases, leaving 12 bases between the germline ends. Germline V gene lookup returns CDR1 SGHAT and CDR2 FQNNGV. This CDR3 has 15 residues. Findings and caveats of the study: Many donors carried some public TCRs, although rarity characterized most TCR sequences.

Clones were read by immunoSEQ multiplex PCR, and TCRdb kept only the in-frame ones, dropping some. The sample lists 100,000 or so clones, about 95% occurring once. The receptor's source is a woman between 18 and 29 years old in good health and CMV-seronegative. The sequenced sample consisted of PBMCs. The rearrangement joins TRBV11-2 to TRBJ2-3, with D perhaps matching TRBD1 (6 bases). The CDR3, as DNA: TGTGCCAGCAGCTTAGGGGCTGGGGGCCCAGATACGCAGTATTTT. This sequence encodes CASSLGAGGPDTQYF.